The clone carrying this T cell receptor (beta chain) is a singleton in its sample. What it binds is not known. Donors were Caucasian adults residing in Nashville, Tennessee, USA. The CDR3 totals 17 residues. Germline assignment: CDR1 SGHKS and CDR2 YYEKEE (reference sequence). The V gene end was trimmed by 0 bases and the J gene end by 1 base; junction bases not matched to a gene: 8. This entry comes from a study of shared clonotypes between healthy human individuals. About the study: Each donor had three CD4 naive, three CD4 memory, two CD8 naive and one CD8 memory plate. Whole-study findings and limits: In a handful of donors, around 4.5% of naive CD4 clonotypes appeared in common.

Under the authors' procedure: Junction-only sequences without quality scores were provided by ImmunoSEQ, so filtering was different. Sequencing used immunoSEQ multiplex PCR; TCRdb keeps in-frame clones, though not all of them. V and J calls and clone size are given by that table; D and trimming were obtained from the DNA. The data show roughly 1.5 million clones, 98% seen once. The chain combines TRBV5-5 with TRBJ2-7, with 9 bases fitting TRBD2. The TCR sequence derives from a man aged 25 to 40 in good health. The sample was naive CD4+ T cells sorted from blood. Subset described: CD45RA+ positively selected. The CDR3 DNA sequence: TGTGCCAGCAGCTTGGCCCTCCTAGCGGGACTATCCTACGAGCAGTACTTC. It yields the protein CASSLALLAGLSYEQYF.